This TCR beta chain comes out of a study of blood T cell repertoires in COVID-19. The CDR3 has 14 amino acids. V lost 5 bases and J lost 5, with 14 bases in between. Germline V lookup: CDR1 SGHDN, CDR2 FVKESK. Sequencing was performed with immunoSEQ multiplex PCR; in TCRdb, only in-frame clones are kept and a portion is missing. This sample has under 450,000 clones, with more than 70% found just once. Sequencing used peripheral blood. The origin of this receptor is a woman between 50 and 59 years old with COVID-19, enrolled during active disease. The V and J genes are TRBV14 and TRBJ2-3; tentative D call: TRBD2 (7 bases). CDR3 residues: CASSSGGLRDTQYF. CDR3 bases: TGTGCCAGCAGCTCCGGGGGGCTAAGAGATACGCAGTATTTT.